This T cell receptor beta chain came from a study of CD8 T cells in ankylosing spondylitis. The study's findings and limits: One TCR beta motif, made up of about 8 highly homologous variants, appeared characteristic of ankylosing spondylitis blood. CD8+ cells made up the disease-linked clones, which were relatively rare in peripheral blood. There was reportedly significant enrichment of clones that were disease-linked in matched ankylosing spondylitis synovial fluid.

There are 15 residues in the CDR3. Germline CDR1 and CDR2: SGHRS and YFSETQ. Trimming cost V 4 bases and J 7 bases; bases outside gene matches: 9. The TCR beta libraries were generated through quantitative 5'-RACE incorporating molecular barcodes. MiXCR, applied by TCRdb to the 5' RACE reads, yields one record per CDR3 protein. Of about 240,000 distinct CDR3 sequences in the sample, approximately 9% are singletons; the top ten hold around 6.8%. This clonotype came up many times. Its antigen is still unknown. This sequence was found in a male donor with ankylosing spondylitis or in good health (not recorded which). V and J are TRBV5-1 and TRBJ1-4; 8 bases are shared with TRBD1. Sequenced: blood, either unsorted or a sorted T cell fraction (not recorded which). The CDR3 nucleotides are TGCGCCAGCAGCCATGGACAGGGCGCAGGTGAAAAACTGTTTTTT. Translating gives CASSHGQGAGEKLFF.